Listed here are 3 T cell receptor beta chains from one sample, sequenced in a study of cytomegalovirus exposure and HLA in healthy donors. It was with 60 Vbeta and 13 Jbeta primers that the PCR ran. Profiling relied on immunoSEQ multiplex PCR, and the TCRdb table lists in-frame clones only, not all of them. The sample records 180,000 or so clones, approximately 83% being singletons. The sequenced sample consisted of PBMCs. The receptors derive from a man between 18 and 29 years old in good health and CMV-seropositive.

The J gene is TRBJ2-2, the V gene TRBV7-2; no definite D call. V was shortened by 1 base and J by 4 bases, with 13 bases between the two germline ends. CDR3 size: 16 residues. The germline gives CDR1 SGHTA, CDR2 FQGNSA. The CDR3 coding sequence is TGTGCCAGCAGCTTAGTCCTCCGACTGATCACCGGGGAGCTGTTTTTT. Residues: CASSLVLRLITGELFF.

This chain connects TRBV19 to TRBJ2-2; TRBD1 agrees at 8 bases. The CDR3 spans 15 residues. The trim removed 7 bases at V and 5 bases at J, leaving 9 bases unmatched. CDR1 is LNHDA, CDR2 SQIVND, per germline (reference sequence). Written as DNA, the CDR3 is TGTGCCAGTAACCCAACAGGGGGTAAAACCGGGGAGCTGTTTTTT. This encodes CASNPTGGKTGELFF.

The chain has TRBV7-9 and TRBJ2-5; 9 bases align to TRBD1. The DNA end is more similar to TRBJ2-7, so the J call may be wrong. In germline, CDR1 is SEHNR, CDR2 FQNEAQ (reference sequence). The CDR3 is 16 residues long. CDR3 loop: CASSLAEGTGTYEQYF. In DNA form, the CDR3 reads TGTGCCAGCAGCTTAGCGGAAGGGACAGGGACCTACGAGCAGTACTTC.